This T cell receptor (beta chain) was recovered during a study of cytomegalovirus exposure and HLA in healthy donors. The wider study: As released early, the data held 75 million to 90 million unique TCRs from HLA-typed donors.

Study results and caveats: Sequencing artifact likely explains a cluster of highly shared sequence variants. Later work showed greater clonal expansion in HLA-associated TCR beta chains than in equally common others.

Germline values: CDR1 GTSNPN, CDR2 SVGIG (reference sequence). CDR3 length: 12 amino acids. V was pared by 6 bases and J by 4 bases, with 12 bases between. PCR primers comprised 60 Vbeta and 13 Jbeta primers. TCRdb's table, derived via immunoSEQ multiplex PCR, lists solely in-frame clones and lacks some. Counted here are 150,000 to 200,000 clones, 73% occurring once; the ten biggest clones make up under 7%. Donors in the study were healthy people who gave bone marrow. This clone came up once. Its antigen remains unknown. The receptor was derived from a woman younger than 30 in good health and CMV-seropositive. This chain joins TRBV30 and TRBJ1-2; D might be TRBD1 (5 bases). The sequencing input was PBMCs. Here the CDR3 reads CACPDTIYGYTF. CDR3 coding DNA: TGTGCCTGCCCGGACACAATCTATGGCTACACCTTC.